These 7 T cell receptor beta chains originate from one sample sequenced in a study of tumor and adjacent non-tumor tissue in lung cancer. TCRbeta libraries were built with three rounds of nested PCR, modified from ARM-PCR. Via MiXCR, TCRdb re-called the multiplex PCR reads, giving one row per CDR3 protein. The sample lists more than 90,000 distinct CDR3 sequences, 65% to 75% seen once, with roughly 18% in the top ten. No cell sorting was done before RNA was extracted from the tissue. Material: lung tumor tissue. These TCRs come from a man aged 55 to 70 with non-small cell lung cancer.

As for this clonotype: This is likely a read error, given that the CDR3 carries no conserved phenylalanine or tryptophan at its end. CDR3 sequence: CASSIAGTSGIYEQFS. Written as DNA, the CDR3 is TGTGCCAGCAGTATCGCCGGGACTAGCGGGATCTATGAGCAGTTCTCC. V is TRBV6-2 or TRBV6-3 and J is TRBJ2-1, with 13 bases fitting TRBD2. The V segment lost 5 bases and the J segment 8 bases; nucleotides outside the gene matches: 9. CDR3 length equals 16 residues. Germline V CDR1 and CDR2: MNHEY, SVGEGT.

As regards this clonotype: It may be a read error: a sequence one base away is much more abundant. V and J are TRBV10-3 and TRBJ2-1, with unresolved D. Germline loops: CDR1 ENHRY, CDR2 SYGVKD. The CDR3 totals 12 residues. Trimming removed 3 bases from V and 5 bases from J, with 5 bases in between. The CDR3 DNA follows: TGTGCCATCAGTGATCTTCACAATGAGCAGTTCTTC. Its protein product is CAISDLHNEQFF.

Turning to this clonotype: Mismatch with germline at one junction end may stem from a read error. The chain combines TRBV7-9 with TRBJ1-3, with D unclear. This CDR3 region has 15 residues. Germline lookup yields CDR1 SEHNR and CDR2 FQNEAQ (reference sequence). The CDR3 loop reads CASSPGFSSRNTIYF. CDR3 nucleotide sequence: TGTGCCAGCAGCCCGGGGTTCAGCTCTCGAAACACCATATATTTT.

As for this clonotype: No conserved phenylalanine or tryptophan ends this CDR3, so it is likely a read error. The rearrangement uses TRBV11-1 and TRBJ2-7; D not resolved. Trimming removed 8 bases at V and 0 bases at J, with 23 bases between. Germline CDR1 SGHAT, CDR2 FQDESV (reference sequence). This CDR3 contains 17 residues. The CDR3 DNA follows: TGTGCCAGCGGCCCCCGTCTGGACGGATCTGGCTCCTACGAGCAGTACTTA. It encodes CASGPRLDGSGSYEQYL.

About this clonotype: Just one base apart from a much larger clone, this may be a read error. This chain uses TRBV11-2 with TRBJ2-5; no firm D call. This CDR3 comprises 13 residues. V lost 5 bases, J lost 3 bases, and 10 bases lay in between. The germline CDR1 and CDR2 sequences are SGHAT and FQNNGV. The CDR3 region is CASSLMGKETQYF. The CDR3 DNA follows: TGTGCCAGCAGCCTCATGGGAAAAGAGACCCAGTACTTC. The full variable domain, completed using reference TRBV11-2 and TRBJ2-5, is EAGVAQSPRYKIIEKRQSVAFWCNPISGHATLYWYQQILGQGPKLLIQFQNNGVVDDSQLPKDRFSAERLKGVDSTLKIQPAKLEDSAVYLCASSLMGKETQYFGPGTRLLVL.

This clonotype was counted ten times or more. V usage is TRBV12-3 or TRBV12-4 and J usage is TRBJ1-5, with D possibly matching TRBD1 (5 bases). The CDR3 is 13 residues long. CDR3 sequence: CDTGPFSNQPQHF. Here the CDR3 DNA reads TGTGACACGGGACCGTTTAGCAATCAGCCCCAGCATTTT.

In regard to this clonotype: Relative to the germline gene, one junction end is altered; a read error may explain this. The gene calls are TRBV11-2 and TRBJ2-2, with 11 bases matching TRBD2. CDR3 length: 15 residues. Germline V gene sequence: CDR1 SGHAT, CDR2 FQNNGV. CDR3 sequence reads: CASSSTSGTAGEPFF. The CDR3 DNA reads as TGTGCCAGCAGCTCGACTAGCGGGACGGCCGGGGAGCCGTTTTTT.